This T cell receptor beta chain was identified in a study of cytomegalovirus exposure and HLA in healthy donors. The PCR used 60 Vbeta and 13 Jbeta primers. The data were produced by immunoSEQ multiplex PCR, yet TCRdb's version contains in-frame clones alone and is incomplete. This table lists fewer than 60,000 clones. The length of the CDR3 is 13 residues. The germline gives CDR1 SGHRS, CDR2 YFSETQ. The germline V and J ends were trimmed by 4 bases and 7 bases, with 15 bases remaining between them. The TCR sequence derives from a woman aged 30 to 39 in good health and CMV-seropositive. Sample: PBMCs. V and J are TRBV5-1 and TRBJ2-7; weak D call: TRBD1 (5 bases). The CDR3 reads CASSTGPLGEQYF. CDR3 DNA sequence: TGCGCCAGCAGCACAGGACCCCTCGGGGAGCAGTACTTC. The entire variable domain, with the rest obtained from reference TRBV5-1 and TRBJ2-7, is as follows: KAGVTQTPRYLIKTRGQQVTLSCSPISGHRSVSWYQQTPGQGLQFLFEYFSETQRNKGNFPGRFSGRQFSNSRSEMNVSTLELGDSALYLCASSTGPLGEQYFGPGTRLTVT.